This TCR beta chain was recovered during a study of spatial heterogeneity in lung cancer. The overall study: Detected beta-chain sequences consistently exceeded alpha-chain sequences.

Findings and caveats of the study: The study estimated around 6.5% alpha and 12% to 15% beta chain coverage of tumor T cells. Tracking of tumor mutation counts was seen in expanded intratumoral alpha and beta TCR counts.

Specified time point: sample taken at primary tumor resection. Tumor, nontumor lung or frozen PBMC supplied whole RNA that was sequenced unsorted. Single TCR cDNA molecules each had their own unique molecular identifier. Using its own MiXCR run on the 5' RACE reads, TCRdb lists one record per CDR3 protein. Of around 19,000 distinct CDR3 sequences in the sample, around 6% are singletons; the top ten hold more than 3%. In its sample, this clonotype was seen many times. Its target is unknown. Germline V lookup: CDR1 SEHNR, CDR2 FQNEAQ (reference sequence). CDR3 size: 19 residues. V lost 0 bases, J lost 2 bases, and 17 bases lay in between.

The source of this sequence is a female donor with early-stage non-small cell lung cancer. This chain connects TRBV7-9 to TRBJ2-6; perhaps D is TRBD1 or TRBD2 (5 bases each). The material was lung tumor tissue, obtained at surgery. The CDR3 loop reads CASSLAPGPRSAGANVLTF. CDR3 DNA sequence: TGTGCCAGCAGCTTAGCGCCGGGACCCCGCTCGGCTGGGGCCAACGTCCTGACTTTC.